The clone carrying this T cell receptor beta chain was counted once. Its antigen is undetermined. These data originate in a study of OX40 agonist ivuxolimab in advanced cancers. Study-level information: Patients receiving dose escalation had hepatocellular carcinoma, melanoma, renal cell or head and neck cancer.

Regarding the study as a whole: On average, a greater number of expanded clones characterised CD8+ T cells relative to CD4+. With doses of 0.1-3.0 mg/kg, partial responders showed among the lowest clonal expansion.

Germline V CDR1 and CDR2: SGHNT, YENEEA. Trimming cost V 1 base and J 7 bases; bases outside gene matches: 10. CDR3 length: 17 amino acids. Method: immunoSEQ multiplex PCR; TCRdb's copy keeps in-frame clones and lacks some. The data contain 20,000 to 25,000 clones, approximately 70% of them singletons. This receptor was taken from an adult with an advanced solid tumor such as melanoma, head and neck, liver or kidney cancer. The rearrangement uses TRBV11-3 and TRBJ2-1, with 10 bases identical to TRBD2. Sequencing was performed on CD4+ or CD8+ T cells sorted from blood, taken in a trial of the OX40 agonist ivuxolimab. The CDR3 sequence is CASSLARSSGGLNEQFF. CDR3 bases: TGTGCCAGCAGCTTAGCTCGGTCTAGCGGGGGACTGAATGAGCAGTTCTTC. Supplemented by reference TRBV11-3 and TRBJ2-1, the full variable domain reads EAGVVQSPRYKIIEKKQPVAFWCNPISGHNTLYWYLQNLGQGPELLIRYENEEAVDDSQLPKDRFSAERLKGVDSTLKIQPAELGDSAVYLCASSLARSSGGLNEQFFGPGTRLTVL.